This TCR beta chain emerged from a study of blood T cell repertoires in COVID-19. Study context: Some COVID-19 samples were acute and others convalescent; all came from the United States, Italy and Spain.

This clone turned up a few times. The CDR3 consists of 13 residues. The V and J ends lost 7 bases and 5 bases respectively, with 11 bases between them. The germline V gene has CDR1 KGHDR and CDR2 SFDVKD. In the original analysis: Estimation of nucleated cell counts relied on the amplification of reference gene primers. Sequenced by immunoSEQ multiplex PCR; TCRdb stores in-frame clones only, minus some. The DNA gave D and trimming, while V, J and clone size come from that table. This table holds about 150,000 clones, over 75% found once. Sample: peripheral blood. V usage is TRBV24-1 and J usage is TRBJ2-1; maybe TRBD2 (5 bases). The TCR was taken from a man between 18 and 35 years old with COVID-19, enrolled during active disease. CDR3 in DNA: TGTGCCACCAGGGAGACGGGAAACAATGAGCAGTTCTTC. Protein sequence: CATRETGNNEQFF.